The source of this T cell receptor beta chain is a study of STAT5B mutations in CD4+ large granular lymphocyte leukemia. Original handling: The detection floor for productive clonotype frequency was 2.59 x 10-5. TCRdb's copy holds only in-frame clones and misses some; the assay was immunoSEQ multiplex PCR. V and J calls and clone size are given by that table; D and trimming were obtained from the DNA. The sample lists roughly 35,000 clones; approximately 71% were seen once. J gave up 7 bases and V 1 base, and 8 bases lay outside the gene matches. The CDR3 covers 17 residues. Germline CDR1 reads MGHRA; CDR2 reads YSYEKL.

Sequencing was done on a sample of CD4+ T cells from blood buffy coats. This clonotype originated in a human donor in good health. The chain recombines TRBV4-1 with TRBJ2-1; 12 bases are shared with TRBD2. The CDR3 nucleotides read TGCGCCAGCAGCCAAGGGGGCGGGACTAGCGGGCCTAATGAGCAGTTCTTC. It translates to CASSQGGGTSGPNEQFF.